The 7 T cell receptor beta chains in this list originate from one sample, sequenced in a study of patients and donors after allogeneic stem cell transplantation (dated by TCRdb to the early 2020s). Library generation was performed with RT-PCR. The reads were generated on a NextSeq 550. The public reads were reprocessed in TCRdb via fastp at Q25 and MiXCR, keeping in-frame beta chains. Each entry merges the rows of one CDR3 protein and shows their most common DNA and genes. For this sample the table gives approximately 200,000 distinct CDR3 sequences, of which around two fifths were detected only once. Less than 40% of the sample is in the top ten clones. The source material was blood, either unsorted or a sorted T cell fraction (not recorded which). The origin of the receptors is a human donor who was either an allogeneic HSCT recipient or a stem cell or donor lymphocyte infusion donor (not recorded which). It is not recorded whose cells these are; they may come from a transplant donor.

The chain has TRBV12-3 or TRBV12-4 and TRBJ1-6, with no clear D. The V end was cut by 6 bases, the J end by 10 bases, with 10 bases between. This CDR3 has 12 residues. The CDR3 DNA sequence: TGTGCCAGCAGCCCTTCGGGATCACCCCTCCACTTT. It is translated as CASSPSGSPLHF.

This clonotype appeared a few times. The chain couples TRBV12-3 or TRBV12-4 to TRBJ1-2; 7 nucleotides align to TRBD1. With V trimmed by 4 bases and J by 8 bases, 7 bases remained unmatched. The CDR3 runs 13 residues. CDR3 nucleotide sequence: TGTGCCAGCAGTTCCCGGGACAGAGGGGGCTACACCTTC. Translation: CASSSRDRGGYTF.

V usage is TRBV5-1 and J usage is TRBJ2-3, with 10 bases lining up with TRBD1. The V segment lost 0 bases and the J segment 2 bases; nucleotides outside the gene matches: 3. There are 16 residues in the CDR3. Germline CDR1 is SGHRS and CDR2 is YFSETQ. The DNA for the CDR3 is TGCGCCAGCAGCTTGGTGGACAGGGGGATCACAGATACGCAGTATTTT. Its protein product is CASSLVDRGITDTQYF. The full variable domain, in which reference TRBV5-1 and TRBJ2-3 provide the parts outside the CDR3, is KAGVTQTPRYLIKTRGQQVTLSCSPISGHRSVSWYQQTPGQGLQFLFEYFSETQRNKGNFPGRFSGRQFSNSRSEMNVSTLELGDSALYLCASSLVDRGITDTQYFGPGTRLTVL.

This clonotype came up a few times. V gene TRBV27 combines with J gene TRBJ2-7; 9 positions agree with TRBD1. The CDR3 extends over 14 amino acids. CDR1 is MNHEY, CDR2 SMNVEV, per germline (reference sequence). Trimming cost V 5 bases and J 3 bases; bases outside gene matches: 5. The DNA for the CDR3 is TGTGCCAGCAGTCCGACAGGGGGGTACTACGAGCAGTACTTC. This sequence encodes CASSPTGGYYEQYF.

V usage is TRBV6-5 and J usage is TRBJ1-2; 7 nucleotides line up with TRBD1. Germline V CDR1 and CDR2: MNHEY, SVGAGI. The CDR3 runs 17 residues. V trimming: 4 bases; J trimming: 6 bases; junction bases outside the gene matches: 17. In DNA, the CDR3 is TGTGCCAGCAGTTCCCACGCCCAGGGGGGAACCGGGGATGGCTACACCTTC. The encoded protein is CASSSHAQGGTGDGYTF.

The chain links TRBV24-1 to TRBJ2-3; the match to TRBD2 covers 9 bases. Trimming took 5 bases from V and 6 from J; bases not matched to a gene: 8. This CDR3 has 15 residues. Germline V lookup: CDR1 KGHDR, CDR2 SFDVKD. CDR3 bases: TGTGCCACCAGTGCTGCGGGAGGGCCGTCGGATACGCAGTATTTT. Residues: CATSAAGGPSDTQYF.

This chain uses TRBV20-1 with TRBJ1-5; D is unclear. Germline-derived CDR1 and CDR2 are DFQATT and SNEGSKA (reference sequence). The ends were cut back, 2 bases at V and 2 bases at J, with 10 bases in the middle. The CDR3 covers 14 residues. As DNA, the CDR3 is TGCAGTGCTAGAAAAGGCGGGCGCAATCAGCCCCAGCATTTT. Translated: CSARKGGRNQPQHF.